A selection of T cell receptor beta chains follows, all from one sample in a study of siplizumab effects on memory and regulatory T cells. Clones were sequenced by immunoSEQ multiplex PCR, and TCRdb holds only the in-frame ones, with some missing. The sample shows about 100,000 clones, about 91% of them seen only once. The sequencing input was CD4+ T cells sorted from blood. These TCRs come from a human donor in good health. CDR3s include the opening cysteine and the closing phenylalanine or tryptophan.

CDR3 protein: CASEAGANVLTF; V gene: TRBV2; J gene: TRBJ2-6
CDR3 protein: CASSRRGGRDSGANVLTF; V gene: TRBV11-1; J gene: TRBJ2-6
CDR3 protein: CASGQGSGTDTQYF; V gene: TRBV5-1; J gene: TRBJ2-3
CDR3 protein: CASSLAPGQGNGANVLTF; V gene: TRBV7-9; J gene: TRBJ2-6
CDR3 protein: CASSPGQGASPLHF; V gene: TRBV18; J gene: TRBJ1-6
CDR3 protein: CASSQDLSGGLSETQYF; V gene: TRBV4-2; J gene: TRBJ2-5
CDR3 protein: CASSIESRGGNTQYF; V gene: TRBV19; J gene: TRBJ2-3
CDR3 protein: CASSEGGSIEYGYTF; V gene: TRBV25-1; J gene: TRBJ1-2
CDR3 protein: CASRRTGGSTPDTQYF; V gene: TRBV14; J gene: TRBJ2-3
CDR3 protein: CGTANYGYTF; V gene: TRBV20-1; J gene: TRBJ1-2
CDR3 protein: CASSRGGLTYTEAFF; V gene: TRBV19; J gene: TRBJ1-1
CDR3 protein: CASSLARGSYEQYF; V gene: TRBV7-2; J gene: TRBJ2-7
CDR3 protein: CASSLVGTENEKLFF; V gene: TRBV5-1; J gene: TRBJ1-4
CDR3 protein: CASSPPDTGELFF; V gene: TRBV18; J gene: TRBJ2-2
CDR3 protein: CASSQQGTRGNEQFF; V gene: TRBV18; J gene: TRBJ2-1
CDR3 protein: CASSPGGQTNEQFF; V gene: TRBV5-1; J gene: TRBJ2-1
CDR3 protein: CASSRQGPLTGELFF; V gene: TRBV5-6; J gene: TRBJ2-2